This TCR beta chain comes out of a study of shared clonotypes between healthy human individuals (dated by TCRdb to the early 2020s). Concerning the study at large: The cohort included a few men and a couple of women between 18 and 49 years of age. Blood TCR repertoires of roughly five healthy adults were deeply sequenced to estimate repertoire size and the extent of clonotype sharing between individuals. Per donor, leukapheresis produced somewhere between about 0.85 and 9.5 billion PBMCs. To increase sequencing depth and limit assay-specific biases, TCR repertoire library preparation and sequencing were carried out by different laboratories using diverse techniques.

The donors were healthy, HIV-negative adults with no recently reported acute infections or vaccinations. All donors were Caucasian adults living in Nashville, Tennessee, USA. For unsorted samples, some 100 million PBMCs were counted and genomic DNA was extracted with the QIAamp DNA Blood Mini kit. Blood was obtained by leukapheresis, after which PBMCs were separated by Ficoll-Histopaque density gradient centrifugation and cryopreserved in liquid nitrogen vapor phase. What the authors observed across the whole study: Sampling was limited to blood, and TCR repertoires in tissue likely differ from TCR repertoires in blood. Pairwise subsampling indicated that sequencing depth was expected to affect the degree of clonotype sharing among donors. The small number of donors limited the genetic and exposure-history diversity represented.

Comment on this clone: The antigen it binds to is not known. The input lacks base qualities; no much larger clone sits a single base away.

TCR CDR3 regions were amplified from genomic DNA by multiplex PCR using the deep immunoSEQ assay. Extracted genomic DNA from each cell subset was distributed evenly across all wells of several immunoSEQ 96-well plates, and each plate was treated as a replicate. For unsorted PBMC, about 270 ng of genomic DNA, equivalent to approximately 28,000 T cell genomes, went into each replicate PCR. Unsorted PBMC genomic DNA was sequenced across ten immunoSEQ deep assay plates. Purified libraries were measured with a Qubit 3.0 fluorometer, size-checked on a Bioanalyzer 2100, and measured again with the KAPA Library Quantification kit. A separate single-read 150-cycle Illumina NextSeq 550 flow cell was used to sequence each immunoSEQ 96-well plate. On the study's bioinformatics: Because the immunoSEQ output held only junctional sequences and lacked quality scores, the filtering could not match the filtering applied to full-length reads. To assign V/J genes and CDR3, sequences were annotated using PyIR, a Python wrapper for IgBLAST v1.9, with IMGT germline references. Reads were filtered out if the reads had weak V/J assignments (E-value above 1e-6), no CDR3, stop codons, out-of-frame junctions, or ambiguous translated residues. V3J clonotypes were defined as sequences sharing the same inferred V gene, J gene, and CDR3 amino acid sequence. Percentage overlap between repertoires was calculated by dividing the number of shared unique clonotypes by the size of the smaller repertoire. RTK rarefaction, the Chao1 estimator, and Recon v2.1 estimates of unobserved clonotypes were used to assess repertoire richness. Held by TCRdb, this immuneACCESS table contains in-frame sequences only and omits some clones. Under half of the omission traces to an unresolved V gene where checked; the cause of the rest is unknown. The V and J calls and clone size are taken from that table; D and trimming were inferred from the DNA. The sample contains about 520,000 clones, roughly 80% of them found a single time. The ten largest account for around 13% of the sample.

The TCR comes from a middle-aged woman in good health. Some clones in this sample may be carry-over from other donors' samples. The specimen sequenced was PBMCs.

The bases are TGTGCCAGGGCAAGTAAGCCCCAGCATTTT. This translates into CARASKPQHF. This chain is built from TRBV7-3 and TRBJ1-5, with no confident D gene call. The CDR3 has 10 amino acids, counting the end cysteine and phenylalanine. Here the CDR3 DNA is all that survives: 30 bases in frame from base 1. CDR1 SGHTA and CDR2 FQGTGA are derived from the germline V gene. V and J are truncated by 9 bases and 8 bases respectively, leaving an intervening sequence of 8 bases. When the CDR3 is completed using the reference TRBV7-3 and TRBJ1-5 genes on either side, the full variable domain is GAGVSQTPSNKVTEKGKYVELRCDPISGHTALYWYRQSLGQGPEFLIYFQGTGAADDSGLPNDRFFAVRPEGSVSTLKIQRTERGDSAVYLCARASKPQHFGDGTRLSIL.